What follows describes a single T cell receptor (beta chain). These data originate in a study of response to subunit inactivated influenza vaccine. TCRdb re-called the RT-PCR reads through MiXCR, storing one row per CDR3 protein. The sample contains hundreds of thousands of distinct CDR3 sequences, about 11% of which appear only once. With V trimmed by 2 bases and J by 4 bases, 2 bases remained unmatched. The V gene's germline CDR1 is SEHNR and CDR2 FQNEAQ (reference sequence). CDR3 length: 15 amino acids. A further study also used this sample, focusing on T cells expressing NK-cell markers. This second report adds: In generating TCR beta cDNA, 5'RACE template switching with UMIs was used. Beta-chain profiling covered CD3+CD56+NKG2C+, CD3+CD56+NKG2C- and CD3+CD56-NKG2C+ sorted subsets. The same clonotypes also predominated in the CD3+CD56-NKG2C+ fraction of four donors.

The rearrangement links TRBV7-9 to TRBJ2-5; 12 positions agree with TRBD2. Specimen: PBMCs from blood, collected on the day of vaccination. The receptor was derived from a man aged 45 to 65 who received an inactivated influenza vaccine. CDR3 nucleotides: TGTGCCAGCAGCTTACGACTAGCGGGAGTAGAGACCCAGTACTTC. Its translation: CASSLRLAGVETQYF.